One T cell receptor (beta chain) is described in this entry. Antigen unknown. Germline values: CDR1 SEHNR, CDR2 FQNEAQ (reference sequence). The CDR3 sequence is 13 residues long. This entry is derived from a study of CXCR3-negative and CXCR3-positive naive CD8 T cells. Study-level findings and limits: CXCR3-expressing naive cells carried TRB CDR3s more hydrophobic than those of CXCR3-negative naive cells. Naive subsets showed comparable surface CD5, and TCR interaction strength was also inferred from TRB CDR3 physicochemistry.

5' RACE that incorporated UMI labels was used to prepare the TRB cDNA libraries. From the 5' RACE reads, TCRdb lists one entry per CDR3 protein and no DNA. This table lists around 63,000 distinct CDR3 sequences. CD45RO-CCR7+CD27+CD95- characterized naive CD8+ T cells. The rearrangement joins TRBV7-9 to TRBJ2-1. Sequencing input: naive CXCR3+ CD8+ T cells from blood. Subset here: CD45RO-CCR7+CD27+CD95- naive CD8+ T cells expressing CXCR3 (TNR3+). This receptor was obtained from a human donor in good health. Some clones in this sample may be carry-over from other donors' samples. The chain's CDR3 is CASSKKVHNEQFF.